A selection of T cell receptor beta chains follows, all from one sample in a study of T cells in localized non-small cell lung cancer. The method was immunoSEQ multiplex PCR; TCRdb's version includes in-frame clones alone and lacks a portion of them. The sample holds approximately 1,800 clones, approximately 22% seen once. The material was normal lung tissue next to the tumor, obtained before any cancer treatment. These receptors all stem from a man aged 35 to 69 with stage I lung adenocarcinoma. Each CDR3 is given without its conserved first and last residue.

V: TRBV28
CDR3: ASMRGPTSREQF

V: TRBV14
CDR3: ASSLGGSGANVLT

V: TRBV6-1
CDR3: ASSEADNSPLH

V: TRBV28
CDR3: ASRQDWDTEAF

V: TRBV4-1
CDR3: ASSHPGHRTGELF

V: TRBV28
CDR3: ASSQISGPNDEQY

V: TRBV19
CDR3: ASSIKGLDTQY

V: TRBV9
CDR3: ASSVSTRAGSGNTEAF

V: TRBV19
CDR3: ASSTTTGGRSPLH

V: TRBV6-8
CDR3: ASTKSGDGGGNEQF

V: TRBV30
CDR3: AWDLPGHRNTEAF

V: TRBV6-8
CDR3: ASSGLAGETGELF

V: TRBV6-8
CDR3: ASSEMDGRVVGETQY

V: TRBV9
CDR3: ASSVETGMANYGYT

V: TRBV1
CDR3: ASSQQGDQTQY

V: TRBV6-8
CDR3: ASGPPGTGVTYYGYT

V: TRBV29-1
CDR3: SVEGQGGPHPGSGANVLT

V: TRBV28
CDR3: ASSQTRLAENTGELF

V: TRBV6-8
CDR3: ASSEVAGGSDTQY

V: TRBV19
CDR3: ASRTGVAGNQPQH

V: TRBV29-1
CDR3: SVEGTGRSYNEQF

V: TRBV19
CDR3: ASSPTGTGIGQPQH

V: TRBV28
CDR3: ATSPPGLGTDTQY

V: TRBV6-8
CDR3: ASTLEASGGSLGTQY

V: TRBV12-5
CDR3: ASTRGTGSAF

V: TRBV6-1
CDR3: ASSEATGGLEKLF